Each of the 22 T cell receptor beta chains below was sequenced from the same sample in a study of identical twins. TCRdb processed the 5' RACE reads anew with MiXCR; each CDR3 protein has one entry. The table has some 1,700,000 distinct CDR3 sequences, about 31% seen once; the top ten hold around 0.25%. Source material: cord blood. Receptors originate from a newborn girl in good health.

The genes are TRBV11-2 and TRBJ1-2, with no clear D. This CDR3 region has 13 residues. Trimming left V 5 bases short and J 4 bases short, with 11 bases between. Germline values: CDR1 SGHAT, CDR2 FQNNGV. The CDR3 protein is CASSPRPTYGYTF. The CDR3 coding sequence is TGTGCCAGCAGCCCCAGGCCGACCTATGGCTACACCTTC.

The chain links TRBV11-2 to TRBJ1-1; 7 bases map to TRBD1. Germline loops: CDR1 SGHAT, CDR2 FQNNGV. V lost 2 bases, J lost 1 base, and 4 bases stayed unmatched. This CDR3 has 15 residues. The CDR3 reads CASSLNPGGNTEAFF. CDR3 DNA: TGTGCCAGCAGCTTAAATCCAGGGGGGAACACTGAAGCTTTCTTT.

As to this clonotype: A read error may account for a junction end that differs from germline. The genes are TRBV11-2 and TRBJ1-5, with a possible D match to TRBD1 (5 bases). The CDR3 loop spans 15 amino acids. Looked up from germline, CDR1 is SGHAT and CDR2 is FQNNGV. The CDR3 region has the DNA TGTGTCAGCAGCTTAGATGAGGGGTTAAGACAGCCCCAGCATTTT. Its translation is CVSSLDEGLRQPQHF.

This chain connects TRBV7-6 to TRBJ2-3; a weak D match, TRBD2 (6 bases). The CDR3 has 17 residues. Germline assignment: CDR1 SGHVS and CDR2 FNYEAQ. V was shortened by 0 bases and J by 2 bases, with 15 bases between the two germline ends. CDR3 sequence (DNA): TGTGCCAGCAGCTTAGCTTTGGTAGCGGAACACACAGATACGCAGTATTTT. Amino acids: CASSLALVAEHTDTQYF.

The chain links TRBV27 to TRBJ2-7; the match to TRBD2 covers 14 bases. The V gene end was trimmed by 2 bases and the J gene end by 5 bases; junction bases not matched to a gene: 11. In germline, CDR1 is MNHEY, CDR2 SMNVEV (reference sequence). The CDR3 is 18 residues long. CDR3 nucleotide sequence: TGTGCCAGCAGTTTACGACAGCTGACTAGCGGGAGGGGGGACGAGCAGTACTTC. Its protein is CASSLRQLTSGRGDEQYF.

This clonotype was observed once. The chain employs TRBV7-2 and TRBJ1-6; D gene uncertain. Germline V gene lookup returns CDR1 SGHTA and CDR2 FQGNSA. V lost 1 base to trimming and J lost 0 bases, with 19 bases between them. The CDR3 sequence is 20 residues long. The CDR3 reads CASSLGPILQASSYNSPLHF. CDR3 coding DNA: TGTGCCAGCAGCTTAGGACCAATACTCCAGGCGAGCTCCTATAATTCACCCCTCCACTTT.

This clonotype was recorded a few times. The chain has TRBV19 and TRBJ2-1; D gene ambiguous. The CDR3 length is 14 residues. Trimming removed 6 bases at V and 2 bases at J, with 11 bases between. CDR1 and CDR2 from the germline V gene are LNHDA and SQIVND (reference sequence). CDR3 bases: TGTGCCAGTAGGCGTGGGTGGGCCTACAATGAGCAGTTCTTC. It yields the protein CASRRGWAYNEQFF. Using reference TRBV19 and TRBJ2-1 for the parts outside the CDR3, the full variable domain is DGGITQSPKYLFRKEGQNVTLSCEQNLNHDAMYWYRQDPGQGLRLIYYSQIVNDFQKGDIAEGYSVSREKKESFPLTVTSAQKNPTAFYLCASRRGWAYNEQFFGPGTRLTVL.

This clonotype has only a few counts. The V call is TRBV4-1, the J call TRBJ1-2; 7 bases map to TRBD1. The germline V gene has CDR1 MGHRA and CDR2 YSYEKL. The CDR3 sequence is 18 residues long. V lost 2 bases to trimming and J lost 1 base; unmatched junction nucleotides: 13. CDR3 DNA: TGCGCCAGCAGCCAACCTGTATTCCGGGACAGATTTAACTATGGCTACACCTTC. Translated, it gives CASSQPVFRDRFNYGYTF.

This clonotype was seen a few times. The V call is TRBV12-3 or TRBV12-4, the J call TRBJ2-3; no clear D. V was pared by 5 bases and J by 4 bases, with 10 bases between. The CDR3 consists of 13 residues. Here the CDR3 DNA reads TGTGCCAGCAGTCCCCTTGTTCCAGATACGCAGTATTTT. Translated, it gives CASSPLVPDTQYF.

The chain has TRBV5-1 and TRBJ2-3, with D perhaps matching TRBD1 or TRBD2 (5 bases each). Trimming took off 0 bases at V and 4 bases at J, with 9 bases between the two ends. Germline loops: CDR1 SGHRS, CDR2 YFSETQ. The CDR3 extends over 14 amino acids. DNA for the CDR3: TGCGCCAGCAGCTTGGCCCGGGGCCCAGATACGCAGTATTTT. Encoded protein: CASSLARGPDTQYF.

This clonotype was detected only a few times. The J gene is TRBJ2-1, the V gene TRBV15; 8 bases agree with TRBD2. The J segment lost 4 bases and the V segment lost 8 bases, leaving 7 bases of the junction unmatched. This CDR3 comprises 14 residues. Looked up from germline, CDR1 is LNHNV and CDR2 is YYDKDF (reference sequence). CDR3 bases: TGTGCCACCCAGGCTAGCGGGCCTTACAATGAGCAGTTCTTC. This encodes CATQASGPYNEQFF.

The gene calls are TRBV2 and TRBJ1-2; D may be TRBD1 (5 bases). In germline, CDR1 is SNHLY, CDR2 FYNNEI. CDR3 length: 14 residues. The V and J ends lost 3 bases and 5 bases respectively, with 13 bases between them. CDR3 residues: CASSEGGVKYGYTF. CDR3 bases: TGTGCCAGCAGTGAGGGAGGGGTGAAGTATGGCTACACCTTC.

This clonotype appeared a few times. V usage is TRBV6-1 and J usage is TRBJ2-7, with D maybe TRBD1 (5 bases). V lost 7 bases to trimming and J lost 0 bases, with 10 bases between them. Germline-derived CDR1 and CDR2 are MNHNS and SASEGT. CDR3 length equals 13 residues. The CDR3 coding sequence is TGTGCCAGCACATGGGGCCCCTCCTACGAGCAGTACTTC. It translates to CASTWGPSYEQYF.

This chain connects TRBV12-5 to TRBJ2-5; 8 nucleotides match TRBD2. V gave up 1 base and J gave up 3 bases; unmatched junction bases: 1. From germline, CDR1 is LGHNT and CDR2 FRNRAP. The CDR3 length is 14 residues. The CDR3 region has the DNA TGTGCTAGTGGTTTGGCGGGACTAGAAGAGACCCAGTACTTC. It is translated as CASGLAGLEETQYF.

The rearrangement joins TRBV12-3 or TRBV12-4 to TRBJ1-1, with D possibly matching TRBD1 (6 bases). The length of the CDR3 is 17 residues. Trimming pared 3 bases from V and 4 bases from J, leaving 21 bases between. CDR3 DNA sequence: TGTGCCAGCAGTTTGGGCACATGGGGGGCGCGGGGCACTGAAGCTTTCTTT. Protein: CASSLGTWGARGTEAFF.

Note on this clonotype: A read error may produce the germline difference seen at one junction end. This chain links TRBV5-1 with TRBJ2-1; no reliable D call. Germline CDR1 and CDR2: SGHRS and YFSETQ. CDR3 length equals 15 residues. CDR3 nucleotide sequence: TGCGCCAGCAGTTTTGACTCCCTGTCCTACAATGAGCGGTTCTTC. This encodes CASSFDSLSYNERFF. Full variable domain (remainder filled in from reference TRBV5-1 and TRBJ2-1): KAGVTQTPRYLIKTRGQQVTLSCSPISGHRSVSWYQQTPGQGLQFLFEYFSETQRNKGNFPGRFSGRQFSNSRSEMNVSTLELGDSALYLCASSFDSLSYNERFFGPGTRLTVL.

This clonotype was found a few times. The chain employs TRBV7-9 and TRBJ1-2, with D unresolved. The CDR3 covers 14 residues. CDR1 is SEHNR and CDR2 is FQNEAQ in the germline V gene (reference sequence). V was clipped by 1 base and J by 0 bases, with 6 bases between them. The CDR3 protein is CASSLVHTNYGYTF. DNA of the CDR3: TGTGCCAGCAGCTTAGTCCATACTAACTATGGCTACACCTTC.

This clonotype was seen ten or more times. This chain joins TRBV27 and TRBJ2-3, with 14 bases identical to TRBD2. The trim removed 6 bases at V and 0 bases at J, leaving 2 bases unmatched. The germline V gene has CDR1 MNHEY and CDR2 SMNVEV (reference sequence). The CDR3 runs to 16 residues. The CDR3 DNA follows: TGTGCCAGCAGGCGACTAGCGGGGGGGAGCACAGATACGCAGTATTTT. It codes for CASRRLAGGSTDTQYF.

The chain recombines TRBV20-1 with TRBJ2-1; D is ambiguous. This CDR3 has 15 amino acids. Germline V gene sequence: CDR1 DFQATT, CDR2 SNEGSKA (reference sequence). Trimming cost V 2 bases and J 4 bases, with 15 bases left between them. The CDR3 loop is CSARNVGGVYNEQFF. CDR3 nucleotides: TGCAGTGCTAGAAACGTCGGTGGAGTGTACAATGAGCAGTTCTTC.

The CDR3: CASSVQGNEKLFF. The CDR3 bases are TGTGCCAGCAGTGTCCAGGGTAATGAAAAACTGTTTTTT. This chain links TRBV2 with TRBJ1-4, with TRBD1 as a possible D gene (5 bases). V lost 4 bases and J lost 4, with 7 bases in between. Germline V lookup: CDR1 SNHLY, CDR2 FYNNEI. The CDR3 has 13 residues. Full variable domain (rest looked up from reference TRBV2 and TRBJ1-4): EPEVTQTPSHQVTQMGQEVILRCVPISNHLYFYWYRQILGQKVEFLVSFYNNEISEKSEIFDDQFSVERPDGSNFTLKIRSTKLEDSAMYFCASSVQGNEKLFFGSGTQLSVL.

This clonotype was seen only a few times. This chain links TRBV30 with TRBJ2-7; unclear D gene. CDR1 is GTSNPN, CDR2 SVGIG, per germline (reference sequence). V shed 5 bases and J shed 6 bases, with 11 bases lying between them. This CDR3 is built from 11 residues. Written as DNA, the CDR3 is TGTGCCTGGCAAAGGGTTGGCGAGCAGTACTTC. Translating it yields CAWQRVGEQYF. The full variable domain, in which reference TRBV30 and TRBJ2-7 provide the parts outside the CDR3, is SQTIHQWPATLVQPVGSPLSLECTVEGTSNPNLYWYRQAAGRGLQLLFYSVGIGQISSEVPQNLSASRPQDRQFILSSKKLLLSDSGFYLCAWQRVGEQYFGPGTRLTVT.

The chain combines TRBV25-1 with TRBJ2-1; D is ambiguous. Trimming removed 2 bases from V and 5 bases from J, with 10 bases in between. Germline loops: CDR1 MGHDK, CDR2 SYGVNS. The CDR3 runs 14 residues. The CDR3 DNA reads TGTGCCAGCAGTGAACTAGATTGGCACAATGAGCAGTTCTTC. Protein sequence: CASSELDWHNEQFF. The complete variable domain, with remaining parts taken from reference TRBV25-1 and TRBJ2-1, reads EADIYQTPRYLVIGTGKKITLECSQTMGHDKMYWYQQDPGMELHLIHYSYGVNSTEKGDLSSESTVSRIRTEHFPLTLESARPSHTSQYLCASSELDWHNEQFFGPGTRLTVL.